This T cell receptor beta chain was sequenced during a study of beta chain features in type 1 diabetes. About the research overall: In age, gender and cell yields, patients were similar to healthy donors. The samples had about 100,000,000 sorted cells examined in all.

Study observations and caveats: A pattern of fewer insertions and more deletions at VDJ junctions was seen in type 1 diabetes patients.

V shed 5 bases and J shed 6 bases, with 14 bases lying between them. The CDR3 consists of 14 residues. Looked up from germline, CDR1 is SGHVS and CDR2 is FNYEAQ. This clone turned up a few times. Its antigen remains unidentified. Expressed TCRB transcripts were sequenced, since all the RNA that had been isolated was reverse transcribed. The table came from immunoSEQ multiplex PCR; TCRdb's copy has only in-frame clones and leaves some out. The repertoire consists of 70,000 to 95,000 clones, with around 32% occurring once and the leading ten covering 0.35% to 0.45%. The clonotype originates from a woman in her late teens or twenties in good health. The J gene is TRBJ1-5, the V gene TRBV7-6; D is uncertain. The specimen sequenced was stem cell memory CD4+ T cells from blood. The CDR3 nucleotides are TGTGCCAGCAGCCCAGTGATAGCAAGTCAGCCCCAGCATTTT. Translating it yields CASSPVIASQPQHF. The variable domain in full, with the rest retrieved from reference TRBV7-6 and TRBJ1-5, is GAGVSQSPRYKVTKRGQDVALRCDPISGHVSLYWYRQALGQGPEFLTYFNYEAQQDKSGLPNDRFSAERPEGSISTLTIQRTEQRDSAMYRCASSPVIASQPQHFGDGTRLSIL.